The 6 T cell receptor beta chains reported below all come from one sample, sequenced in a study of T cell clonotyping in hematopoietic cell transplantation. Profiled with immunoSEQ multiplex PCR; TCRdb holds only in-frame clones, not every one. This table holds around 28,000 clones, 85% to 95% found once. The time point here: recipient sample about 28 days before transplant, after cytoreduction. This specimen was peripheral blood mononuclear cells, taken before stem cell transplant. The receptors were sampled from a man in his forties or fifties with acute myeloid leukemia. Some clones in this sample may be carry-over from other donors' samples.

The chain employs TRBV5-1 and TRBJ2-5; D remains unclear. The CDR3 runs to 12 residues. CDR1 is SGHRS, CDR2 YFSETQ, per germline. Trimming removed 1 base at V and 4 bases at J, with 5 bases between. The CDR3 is CASSLKGETQYF. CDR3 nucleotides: TGCGCCAGCAGCTTGAAGGGAGAGACCCAGTACTTC.

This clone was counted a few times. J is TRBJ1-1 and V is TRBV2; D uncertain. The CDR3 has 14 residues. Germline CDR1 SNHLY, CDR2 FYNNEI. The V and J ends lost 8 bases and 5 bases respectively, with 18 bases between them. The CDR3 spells CASRERVGLTEAFF. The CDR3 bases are TGTGCCAGCCGCGAACGGGTCGGTTTGACTGAAGCTTTCTTT.

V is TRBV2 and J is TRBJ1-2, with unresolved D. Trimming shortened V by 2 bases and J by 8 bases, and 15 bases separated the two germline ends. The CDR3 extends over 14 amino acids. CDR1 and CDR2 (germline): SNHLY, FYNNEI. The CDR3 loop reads CASSEPRSLGGYTF. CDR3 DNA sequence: TGTGCCAGCAGTGAACCCAGGTCCCTAGGCGGCTACACCTTC.

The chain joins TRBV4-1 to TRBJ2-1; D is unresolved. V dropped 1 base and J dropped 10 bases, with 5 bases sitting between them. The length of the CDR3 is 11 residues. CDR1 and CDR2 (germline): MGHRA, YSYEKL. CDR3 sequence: CASSQGAEQFF. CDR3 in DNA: TGCGCCAGCAGCCAAGGGGCGGAGCAGTTCTTC.

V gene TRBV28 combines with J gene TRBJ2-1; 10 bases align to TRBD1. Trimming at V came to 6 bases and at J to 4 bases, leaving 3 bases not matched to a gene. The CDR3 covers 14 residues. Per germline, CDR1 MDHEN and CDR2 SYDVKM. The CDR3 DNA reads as TGTGCCAGCAGGACAGGGGGCAGTTACAATGAGCAGTTCTTC. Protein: CASRTGGSYNEQFF.

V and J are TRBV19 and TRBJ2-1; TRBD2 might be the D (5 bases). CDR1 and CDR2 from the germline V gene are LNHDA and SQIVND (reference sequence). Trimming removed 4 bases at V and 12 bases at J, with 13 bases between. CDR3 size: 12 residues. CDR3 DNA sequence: TGTGCCAGTAGTACCCAGGACTCCCTGCAGTTCTTC. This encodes CASSTQDSLQFF.